One and the same sample provided the 18 T cell receptor beta chains below, sequenced in a study of cytomegalovirus exposure and HLA in healthy donors (dated by TCRdb to the late 2010s). The library was obtained by the immunoSEQ multiplex PCR assay. The multiplex PCR relied on a mix of 60 forward primers for TCR Vbeta segments and 13 reverse primers for TCR Jbeta segments. The table comes from immuneACCESS by way of TCRdb, which keeps in-frame sequences with V and J called. Part of the clones is missing from these tables; in studies checked, under half for an unresolved V gene and the rest for unknown reasons. This sample holds more than 65,000 clones; around three quarters were observed only once. The leading ten clones occupy around a fifth of the sample. The sequencing input was PBMCs. The receptor source for this set is a middle-aged woman in good health and CMV-seropositive.

The rearrangement links TRBV30 to TRBJ2-7, with TRBD2 matching over 13 bases. The CDR3 runs 15 residues. Trimming cost V 8 bases and J 2 bases; bases outside gene matches: 9. Germline V gene lookup returns CDR1 GTSNPN and CDR2 SVGIG (reference sequence). CDR3 amino acids: CARGAGTSGAYEQYF. In nucleotides, the CDR3 is TGTGCCCGGGGGGCCGGGACTAGCGGGGCCTACGAGCAGTACTTC.

Points on this clone: Sequence at one end of the junction differs from germline and may be a read error. The V and J genes are TRBV29-1 and TRBJ1-2; D ambiguous. The germline V gene has CDR1 SQVTM and CDR2 ANQGSEA. The CDR3 is 10 residues long. The CDR3 DNA reads TGCAGCGTTGCAAACTCTGGCTACACCTTC. This sequence encodes CSVANSGYTF.

This chain links TRBV27 with TRBJ2-3; D ambiguous. The germline CDR1 and CDR2 sequences are MNHEY and SMNVEV (reference sequence). This CDR3 has 15 residues. V shed 2 bases and J shed 2 bases, with 11 bases lying between them. CDR3 DNA sequence: TGTGCCAGCAGTTTAGGGCAGAGCCCCACAGATACGCAGTATTTT. It is translated as CASSLGQSPTDTQYF.

V gene TRBV30 combines with J gene TRBJ2-3, with 11 bases identical to TRBD2. The CDR3 spans 18 residues. In germline, CDR1 is GTSNPN, CDR2 SVGIG (reference sequence). V lost 0 bases to trimming and J lost 0 bases; unmatched junction nucleotides: 8. The chain's CDR3 is CAWSVRLIAGGSTDTQYF. CDR3 in DNA: TGTGCCTGGAGTGTAAGGTTAATAGCGGGAGGGAGCACAGATACGCAGTATTTT. Full variable domain (missing parts from reference TRBV30 and TRBJ2-3): SQTIHQWPATLVQPVGSPLSLECTVEGTSNPNLYWYRQAAGRGLQLLFYSVGIGQISSEVPQNLSASRPQDRQFILSSKKLLLSDSGFYLCAWSVRLIAGGSTDTQYFGPGTRLTVL.

This chain connects TRBV6-5 to TRBJ2-7, with TRBD1 identical over 7 bases. CDR1 is MNHEY and CDR2 is SVGAGI in the germline V gene. There are 13 residues in the CDR3. Unmatched junction bases numbered 7, after V lost 6 bases and J lost 5 bases. The CDR3 coding sequence is TGTGCCAGCAGACTGACAGGGTCCCACGAGCAGTACTTC. This sequence encodes CASRLTGSHEQYF.

The chain carries TRBV6-1 and TRBJ1-5; D gene uncertain. The CDR3 covers 14 residues. Trimming took 7 bases from V and 0 from J, leaving 10 bases between them. Germline V gene data show CDR1 as MNHNS and CDR2 as SASEGT. The CDR3 DNA reads TGTGCCAGCAAGGGAGGTAATAGCAATCAGCCCCAGCATTTT. Residues: CASKGGNSNQPQHF.

The V gene is TRBV28, the J gene TRBJ2-7; no firm D call. CDR1 and CDR2 from the germline V gene are MDHEN and SYDVKM. The CDR3 runs 15 residues. V lost 1 base and J 3 bases, leaving 13 bases between the germline ends. In nucleotides, the CDR3 is TGTGCCAGCAGTTTATCAATTCACCTATTCTACGAGCAGTACTTC. Amino acid sequence: CASSLSIHLFYEQYF. Based on the CDR3 plus reference TRBV28 and TRBJ2-7, the full variable domain is DVKVTQSSRYLVKRTGEKVFLECVQDMDHENMFWYRQDPGLGLRLIYFSYDVKMKEKGDIPEGYSVSREKKERFSLILESASTNQTSMYLCASSLSIHLFYEQYFGPGTRLTVT.

The J gene is TRBJ2-4, the V gene TRBV18; 9 nucleotides match TRBD1. The germline V gene encodes CDR1 KGHSH and CDR2 LQKENI. The CDR3 covers 17 residues. The V and J ends lost 2 bases and 4 bases, in that order; junction bases with no gene match: 9. CDR3 sequence: CASSPDTGGIRKNIQYF. For the CDR3, the DNA is TGTGCCAGCTCACCAGATACAGGGGGCATTCGGAAAAACATTCAGTACTTC.

This rearrangement joins TRBV30 to TRBJ1-1; D remains unclear. Trimming cost V 1 base and J 5 bases, with 8 bases left between them. The CDR3 contains 12 residues. The V gene's germline CDR1 is GTSNPN and CDR2 SVGIG (reference sequence). The DNA of the CDR3 is TGTGCCTGGAGTGCCATCAGGACTGAAGCTTTCTTT. Translating gives CAWSAIRTEAFF.

This clone was counted between two and nine times. V is TRBV18 and J is TRBJ2-4; D not certain. The CDR3 consists of 14 residues. Germline V lookup: CDR1 KGHSH, CDR2 LQKENI. V was shortened by 0 bases and J by 6 bases, with 9 bases between the two germline ends. The chain's CDR3 is CASSPPTERNIQYF. DNA of the CDR3: TGTGCCAGCTCACCACCTACGGAGCGAAACATTCAGTACTTC.

The rearrangement joins TRBV9 to TRBJ1-1, with a tentative D call TRBD1 (5 bases). Trimming pared 1 base from V and 2 bases from J, leaving 18 bases between. Germline assignment: CDR1 SGDLS and CDR2 YYNGEE. This CDR3 has 17 amino acids. The CDR3 sequence is CASSVSGEVSRNTEAFF. The CDR3 DNA is TGTGCCAGCAGCGTATCGGGGGAGGTCAGTCGAAACACTGAAGCTTTCTTT. The whole variable domain, remainder taken from reference TRBV9 and TRBJ1-1, is DSGVTQTPKHLITATGQRVTLRCSPRSGDLSVYWYQQSLDQGLQFLIQYYNGEERAKGNILERFSAQQFPDLHSELNLSSLELGDSALYFCASSVSGEVSRNTEAFFGQGTRLTVV.

The chain carries TRBV5-6 and TRBJ2-6; D possibly corresponds to TRBD1 (6 bases). Trimming cost V 5 bases and J 0 bases, with 12 bases left between them. The CDR3 is 16 residues long. The germline CDR1 and CDR2 sequences are SGHDT and YYEEEE. DNA of the CDR3: TGTGCCAGCAGACCGACAGGATTCTCTGGGGCCAACGTCCTGACTTTC. Protein sequence: CASRPTGFSGANVLTF.

The rearrangement joins TRBV27 to TRBJ2-7; D is unclear. V dropped 1 base and J dropped 8 bases, with 15 bases sitting between them. This CDR3 contains 14 residues. CDR1 is MNHEY and CDR2 is SMNVEV in the germline V gene (reference sequence). CDR3 coding DNA: TGTGCCAGCAGTTTATTCGCGAGTTCGGGTCAGCAGTACTTC. As protein: CASSLFASSGQQYF.

V gene TRBV2 combines with J gene TRBJ2-7, with 7 bases matching TRBD1. With 5 bases clipped from V and 0 bases from J, the junction kept 4 bases outside the gene matches. The germline gives CDR1 SNHLY, CDR2 FYNNEI. CDR3 length equals 14 residues. CDR3 nucleotide sequence: TGTGCCAGCAGTCCAAGGACAGGCTCCTACGAGCAGTACTTC. Translating it yields CASSPRTGSYEQYF.

The V and J genes are TRBV5-4 and TRBJ2-1; 9 positions agree with TRBD2. The CDR3 is made up of 16 amino acids. Germline values: CDR1 SGHNT, CDR2 YYREEE (reference sequence). The trim removed 6 bases at V and 4 bases at J, leaving 11 bases unmatched. In DNA form, the CDR3 reads TGTGCCAGCATCCTGTTGCGGGGGGGCACATACAATGAGCAGTTCTTC. As protein: CASILLRGGTYNEQFF.

The chain employs TRBV11-1 and TRBJ2-3, with TRBD2 as a possible D gene (6 bases). This CDR3 spans 15 amino acids. V dropped 3 bases and J dropped 4 bases, with 14 bases sitting between them. CDR1 is SGHAT and CDR2 is FQDESV in the germline V gene (reference sequence). CDR3 in amino acids: CASSFNRGLADTQYF. CDR3 in DNA: TGTGCCAGCAGCTTTAATCGGGGGTTGGCAGATACGCAGTATTTT.

This chain connects TRBV4-1 to TRBJ1-4; 7 bases fit TRBD1. V lost 2 bases and J lost 5; bases outside the gene matches: 5. Germline assignment: CDR1 MGHRA and CDR2 YSYEKL. The CDR3 spans 15 residues. CDR3 bases: TGCGCCAGCAGCCAAAGTCAGGGGGAAAATGAAAAACTGTTTTTT. Translating it yields CASSQSQGENEKLFF.

The chain employs TRBV6-1 and TRBJ2-3, with 8 bases fitting TRBD2. The germline CDR1 and CDR2 sequences are MNHNS and SASEGT. This CDR3 is 17 amino acids long. J was trimmed by 4 bases and V by 3 bases; bases with no gene match: 12. The CDR3 DNA sequence: TGTGCCAGCAGTGATTCAGCACTAGCGGCGCGGGCAGATACGCAGTATTTT. Encoded protein: CASSDSALAARADTQYF.